Sequencing of this TCR beta chain was carried out in a study of blood T cells in healthy people across ages. Healthy Caucasian individuals from Russia aged about 6 to 90 served as donors. PCR was performed a second time for about 6 to 12 cycles using a sample-barcoded 5' primer and a J-beta primer mix. Using its own MiXCR run on the 5' RACE reads, TCRdb lists one record per CDR3 protein. In the table there are 550,000 to 600,000 distinct CDR3 sequences, roughly a quarter of which are singletons. This clonotype was observed a handful of times. Its antigen remains unidentified. Study observations and caveats: Diversity figures derived from one million T cells were judged to underestimate the true value. Long-lived donors carried more naive CD4+ cells and greater diversity than aged donors.

The sequencing sample was made of blood. This clonotype was obtained from a woman in her sixties or seventies in good health.

The CDR3 is CSARVRGGRGDEQFF. The CDR3 DNA is TGCAGTGCTAGAGTTAGGGGGGGGAGAGGCGATGAGCAGTTCTTC. The chain couples TRBV20-1 to TRBJ2-1; D may be TRBD2 (7 bases). Germline CDR1 DFQATT, CDR2 SNEGSKA (reference sequence). Trimming shortened V by 1 base and J by 8 bases, and 18 bases separated the two germline ends. There are 15 residues in the CDR3.